These 22 T cell receptor beta chains came from one sample sequenced in a study of a mutant IDH1 vaccine in newly diagnosed glioma. The antigens for these receptors are not known. Noted time point: week 23, last vaccination. Vaccinated patients received 300 ug of mutant IDH1 20-mer peptide per dose, with topical imiquimod. Measured with immunoSEQ multiplex PCR; TCRdb has only the in-frame clones, and not every one. The repertoire has about 65,000 clones, around 83% of them found once; the top ten carry approximately 3.8%. The material was PBMCs, obtained from a glioma patient whose treatment included an IDH1 peptide vaccine. The origin of the receptors is a man aged 30-40 years with glioma.

V gene TRBV7-2 combines with J gene TRBJ2-7; 10 bases match TRBD1. The V and J ends lost 1 base and 1 base, in that order; junction bases with no gene match: 7. The length of the CDR3 is 17 residues. CDR1 and CDR2 (germline): SGHTA, FQGNSA. The chain's CDR3 is CASSLGTGGITSYEQYF. CDR3 coding DNA: TGTGCCAGCAGCTTAGGGACAGGGGGTATAACGTCCTACGAGCAGTACTTC.

The genes are TRBV19 and TRBJ1-4, with D hard to call. V lost 6 bases and J 2 bases, leaving 7 bases between the germline ends. The CDR3 extends over 13 amino acids. Germline V gene data show CDR1 as LNHDA and CDR2 as SQIVND (reference sequence). CDR3 sequence (DNA): TGTGCCAGTAGGCCTGAGACTAATGAAAAACTGTTTTTT. Its protein is CASRPETNEKLFF.

The chain is built from TRBV9 and TRBJ1-4; D not certain. Germline CDR1 is SGDLS and CDR2 is YYNGEE. V gave up 0 bases and J gave up 14 bases, with 17 bases separating them. The CDR3 loop spans 14 amino acids. CDR3 amino acids: CASSVGSQVGPLFF. Written as DNA, the CDR3 is TGTGCCAGCAGCGTAGGAAGTCAAGTTGGACCCCTGTTTTTT.

This chain uses TRBV12-2 with TRBJ1-1. TRBV12-2 represents a pseudogene. The CDR3 consists of 14 residues. CDR3 loop: CASPSGGSNTEAFF. The CDR3 nucleotides read TGTGCAAGTCCCTCGGGGGGGTCGAACACTGAAGCTTTCTTT.

The table lists this clone with a few counts. The chain is built from TRBV2 and TRBJ1-2; D gene unclear. CDR3 size: 13 residues. The ends were cut back, 6 bases at V and 4 bases at J, with 12 bases in the middle. Germline V gene data show CDR1 as SNHLY and CDR2 as FYNNEI. In DNA, the CDR3 is TGTGCCAGCAGCCCCGGAGAGCCCTATGGCTACACCTTC. Translating it yields CASSPGEPYGYTF. The full variable domain, rest sourced from reference TRBV2 and TRBJ1-2, is EPEVTQTPSHQVTQMGQEVILRCVPISNHLYFYWYRQILGQKVEFLVSFYNNEISEKSEIFDDQFSVERPDGSNFTLKIRSTKLEDSAMYFCASSPGEPYGYTFGSGTRLTVV.

The chain couples TRBV5-8 to TRBJ2-5; tentatively, D is TRBD1 (5 bases). The germline V gene has CDR1 SGHTS and CDR2 YDEGEE. This CDR3 is built from 13 residues. Deletions cut 4 bases from V and 2 bases from J, with 9 bases between. The CDR3, as DNA: TGTGCCAGCAGCCGCAGGGATCAAGAGACCCAGTACTTC. Translation: CASSRRDQETQYF.

This clone was recorded a few times. This chain links TRBV5-1 with TRBJ2-3; 7 bases align to TRBD2. Germline assignment: CDR1 SGHRS and CDR2 YFSETQ. With V trimmed by 4 bases and J by 6 bases, 20 bases remained unmatched. The CDR3 covers 18 residues. In DNA form, the CDR3 reads TGCGCCAGCAGCCTTAGGACCAGCGGGGAAGCAGGGAGGGATACGCAGTATTTT. Its protein product is CASSLRTSGEAGRDTQYF.

The chain combines TRBV7-8 with TRBJ2-2; 8 positions match TRBD1. CDR1 is SGHVS, CDR2 FQNEAQ, per germline. The trim removed 6 bases at V and 8 bases at J, leaving 14 bases unmatched. The length of the CDR3 is 16 residues. The CDR3 is CASSPAPQGAGGELFF. The CDR3 coding sequence is TGTGCCAGCAGTCCAGCCCCCCAGGGGGCTGGTGGGGAGCTGTTTTTT.

The J gene is TRBJ2-7, the V gene TRBV25-1; D gene unclear. The CDR3 is 13 residues long. The ends were cut back, 1 base at V and 9 bases at J, with 13 bases in the middle. Germline CDR1 is MGHDK and CDR2 is SYGVNS. In nucleotides, the CDR3 is TGTGCCAGCAGTGAATCGGGCAGAGTACGGCAGTACTTC. Protein sequence: CASSESGRVRQYF.

The genes are TRBV5-1 and TRBJ1-6; D is unresolved. Per germline, CDR1 SGHRS and CDR2 YFSETQ. The CDR3 spans 14 residues. Trimming cost V 4 bases and J 0 bases, with 5 bases left between them. The CDR3 here is CASSTSSYNSPLHF. The CDR3 DNA sequence: TGCGCCAGCAGCACCAGCTCCTATAATTCACCCCTCCACTTT. Full variable domain (outside the CDR3, taken from reference TRBV5-1 and TRBJ1-6): KAGVTQTPRYLIKTRGQQVTLSCSPISGHRSVSWYQQTPGQGLQFLFEYFSETQRNKGNFPGRFSGRQFSNSRSEMNVSTLELGDSALYLCASSTSSYNSPLHFGNGTRLTVT.

The chain recombines TRBV6-5 with TRBJ1-6, with a tentative D call TRBD1 (5 bases). This CDR3 is 15 amino acids long. Trimming took 2 bases from V and 10 from J, leaving 15 bases between them. Germline V gene sequence: CDR1 MNHEY, CDR2 SVGAGI. In DNA, the CDR3 is TGTGCCAGCAGTTACAAGGTCTGGGGGGGATCACCCCTCCACTTT. It translates to CASSYKVWGGSPLHF.

The V and J genes are TRBV7-9 and TRBJ1-6; D possibly corresponds to TRBD1 (5 bases). V shed 5 bases and J shed 7 bases, with 18 bases lying between them. Germline CDR1 and CDR2: SEHNR and FQNEAQ (reference sequence). The CDR3 contains 16 residues. The CDR3 coding sequence is TGTGCCAGCAGCACACACCCGGTGGGGCAAAATTCACCCCTCCACTTT. Translation gives CASSTHPVGQNSPLHF.

The V gene is TRBV27, the J gene TRBJ1-1, with a possible D match to TRBD1 (6 bases). The germline V gene encodes CDR1 MNHEY and CDR2 SMNVEV (reference sequence). CDR3 length: 14 residues. Trimming left V 4 bases short and J 7 bases short, with 16 bases between. CDR3 nucleotide sequence: TGTGCCAGCAGTTCCGCCGGGGTAGGGGGTGAAGCTTTCTTT. It yields the protein CASSSAGVGGEAFF.

V usage is TRBV6-1 and J usage is TRBJ2-3, with 10 bases fitting TRBD2. The germline gives CDR1 MNHNS, CDR2 SASEGT. This CDR3 contains 17 residues. J was trimmed by 3 bases and V by 1 base; bases with no gene match: 7. The CDR3 is CASSEVLAGVKTDTQYF. CDR3 nucleotide sequence: TGTGCCAGCAGTGAAGTCCTAGCGGGGGTTAAAACAGATACGCAGTATTTT.

The table lists this clone with a few counts. The chain recombines TRBV6-1 with TRBJ2-5; the match to TRBD2 covers 14 bases. CDR3 length: 15 amino acids. Germline V gene data show CDR1 as MNHNS and CDR2 as SASEGT. The V segment lost 4 bases and the J segment 2 bases; nucleotides outside the gene matches: 0. CDR3 in DNA: TGTGCCAGCAGTGGACTAGCGGGGGGGCAAGAGACCCAGTACTTC. Its protein product is CASSGLAGGQETQYF.

The chain links TRBV19 to TRBJ2-7; TRBD1 matches 7 bases. This CDR3 has 17 residues. V gave up 4 bases and J gave up 3 bases; unmatched junction bases: 15. Germline CDR1 and CDR2: LNHDA and SQIVND (reference sequence). For the CDR3, the DNA is TGTGCCAGTAGTAAACCAGGATCCGGGACAGCAGGCTACGAGCAGTACTTC. This codes for CASSKPGSGTAGYEQYF.

CDR3 loop: CASSVAGGTYEQYF. Written as DNA, the CDR3 is TGTGCCAGCAGCGTAGCTGGCGGAACCTACGAGCAGTACTTC. This chain uses TRBV9 with TRBJ2-5; D gene uncertain. The J call may be in error: the DNA end matches TRBJ2-7 better. This CDR3 spans 14 amino acids. Germline V gives CDR1 SGDLS, CDR2 YYNGEE.

The chain links TRBV4-1 to TRBJ1-2; no definite D call. V was pared by 2 bases and J by 7 bases, with 20 bases between. The length of the CDR3 is 16 residues. Germline assignment: CDR1 MGHRA and CDR2 YSYEKL. CDR3 residues: CASSQSWNEGESGYTF. The CDR3 DNA reads TGCGCCAGCAGCCAAAGCTGGAACGAGGGAGAAAGTGGCTACACCTTC.

This chain connects TRBV19 to TRBJ2-2; no clear D gene. The CDR3 contains 14 residues. V lost 4 bases to trimming and J lost 3 bases, with 9 bases between them. Germline V lookup: CDR1 LNHDA, CDR2 SQIVND (reference sequence). Here the CDR3 DNA reads TGTGCCAGTAGTAACCGACAATACACCGGGGAGCTGTTTTTT. It is translated as CASSNRQYTGELFF.

This clone was seen a single time. J is TRBJ2-7 and V is TRBV15; maybe TRBD2 (7 bases). Trimming removed 0 bases at V and 5 bases at J, with 20 bases between. The CDR3 contains 17 residues. CDR1 is LNHNV and CDR2 is YYDKDF in the germline V gene (reference sequence). The CDR3 DNA follows: TGTGCCACCAGCAGAGATGCCGGGGGGCGCCTTAGGGACGAGCAGTACTTC. It specifies CATSRDAGGRLRDEQYF.

V is TRBV5-1 and J is TRBJ2-7; D call uncertain. CDR3 length: 13 residues. The germline gives CDR1 SGHRS, CDR2 YFSETQ. V lost 0 bases and J 3 bases, leaving 7 bases between the germline ends. The CDR3 protein is CASSLVQSYEQYF. The CDR3 region has the DNA TGCGCCAGCAGCTTGGTCCAGAGCTACGAGCAGTACTTC.

The chain joins TRBV2 to TRBJ1-1; the D gene is possibly TRBD1 (5 bases). The CDR3 length is 11 residues. The V end lost 6 bases, the J end lost 11 bases, and 13 bases lay between the germline ends. The germline gives CDR1 SNHLY, CDR2 FYNNEI. The CDR3, as DNA: TGTGCCAGCAGGGGGGTTACGGAGGCTTTCTTT. Protein sequence: CASRGVTEAFF.